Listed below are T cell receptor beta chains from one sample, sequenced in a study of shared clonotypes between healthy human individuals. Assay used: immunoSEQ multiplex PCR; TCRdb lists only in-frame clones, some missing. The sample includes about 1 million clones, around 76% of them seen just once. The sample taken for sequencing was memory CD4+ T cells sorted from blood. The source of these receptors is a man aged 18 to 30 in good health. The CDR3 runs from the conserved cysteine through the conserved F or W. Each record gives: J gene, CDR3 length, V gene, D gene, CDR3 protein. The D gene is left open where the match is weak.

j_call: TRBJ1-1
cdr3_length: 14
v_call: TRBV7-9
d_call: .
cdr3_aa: CASSPRRGNTEAFF

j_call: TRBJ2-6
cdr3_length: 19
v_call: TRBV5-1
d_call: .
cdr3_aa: CASSVPTGPRSSGANVLTF

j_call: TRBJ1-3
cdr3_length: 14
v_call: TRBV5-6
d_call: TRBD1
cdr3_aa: CASSRTGVGNTIYF

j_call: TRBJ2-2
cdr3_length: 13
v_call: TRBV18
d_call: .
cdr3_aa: CASSPRETGELFF

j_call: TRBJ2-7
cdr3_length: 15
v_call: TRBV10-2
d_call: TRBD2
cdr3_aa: CASSGSSGSFYEQYF

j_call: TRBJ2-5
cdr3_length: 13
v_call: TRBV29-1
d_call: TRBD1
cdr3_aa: CSVLRQGRETQYF

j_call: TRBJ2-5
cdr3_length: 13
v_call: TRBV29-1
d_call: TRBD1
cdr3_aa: CSADRVRQETQYF

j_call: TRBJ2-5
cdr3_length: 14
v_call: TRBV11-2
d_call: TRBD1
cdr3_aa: CASSIRDRQETQYF

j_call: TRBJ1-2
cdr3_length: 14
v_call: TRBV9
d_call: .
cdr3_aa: CASSVETGRGGYTF

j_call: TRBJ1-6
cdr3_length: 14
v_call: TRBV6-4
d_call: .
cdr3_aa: CASSAQGGNSPLHF

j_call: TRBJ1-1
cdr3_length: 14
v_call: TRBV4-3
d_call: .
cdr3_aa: CASSQDRGIPEAFF